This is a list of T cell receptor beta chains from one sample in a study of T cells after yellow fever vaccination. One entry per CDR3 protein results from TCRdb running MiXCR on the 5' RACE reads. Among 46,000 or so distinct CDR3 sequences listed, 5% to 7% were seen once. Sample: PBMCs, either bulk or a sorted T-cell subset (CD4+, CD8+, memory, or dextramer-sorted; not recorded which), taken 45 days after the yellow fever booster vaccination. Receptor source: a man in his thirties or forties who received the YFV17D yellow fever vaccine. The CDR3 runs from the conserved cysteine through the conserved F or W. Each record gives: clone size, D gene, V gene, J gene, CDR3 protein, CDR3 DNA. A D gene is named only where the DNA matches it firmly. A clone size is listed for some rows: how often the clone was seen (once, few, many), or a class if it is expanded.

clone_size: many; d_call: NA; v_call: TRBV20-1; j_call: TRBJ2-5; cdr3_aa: CSAPDSQETQYF; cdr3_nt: TGCAGTGCCCCCGACTCCCAGGAGACCCAGTACTTC
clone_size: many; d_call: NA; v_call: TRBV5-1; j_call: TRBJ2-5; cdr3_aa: CASSRAETQYF; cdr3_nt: TGCGCCAGCAGCCGCGCAGAGACCCAGTACTTC
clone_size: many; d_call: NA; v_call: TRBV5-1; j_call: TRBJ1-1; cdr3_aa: CASSWGDTLPTEAFF; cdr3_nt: TGCGCCAGCAGCTGGGGGGACACTCTCCCCACTGAAGCTTTCTTT
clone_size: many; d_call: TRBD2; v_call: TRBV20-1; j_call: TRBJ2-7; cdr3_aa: CSAPSRTSGSSYEQYF; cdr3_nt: TGCAGTGCTCCCAGCCGGACTAGCGGGAGCTCCTACGAGCAGTACTTC
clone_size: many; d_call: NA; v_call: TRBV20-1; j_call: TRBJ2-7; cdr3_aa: CSARGRLVSSYEQYF; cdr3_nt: TGCAGTGCTAGGGGGAGGCTCGTGTCTTCCTACGAGCAGTACTTC
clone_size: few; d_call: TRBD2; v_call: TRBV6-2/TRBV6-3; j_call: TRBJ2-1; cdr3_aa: CASTRGLAGPRNEQFF; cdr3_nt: TGTGCCAGCACAAGGGGGCTAGCGGGACCTAGGAATGAGCAGTTCTTC
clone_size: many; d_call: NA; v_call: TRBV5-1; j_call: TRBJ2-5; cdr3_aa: CASSPTPETQYF; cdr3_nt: TGCGCCAGCAGCCCCACACCCGAGACCCAGTACTTC
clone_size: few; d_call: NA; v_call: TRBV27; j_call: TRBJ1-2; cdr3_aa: CASSLGQTYGYTF; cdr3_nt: TGTGCCAGCAGTTTAGGGCAGACATATGGCTACACCTTC
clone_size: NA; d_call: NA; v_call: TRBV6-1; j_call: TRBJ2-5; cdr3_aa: CASGFFWTQYF; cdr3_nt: TGTGCCAGCGGCTTCTTTTGGACCCAGTACTTC
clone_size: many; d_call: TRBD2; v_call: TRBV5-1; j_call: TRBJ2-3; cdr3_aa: CASTGTSFTDTQYF; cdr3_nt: TGCGCCAGCACCGGGACTAGTTTCACAGATACGCAGTATTTT
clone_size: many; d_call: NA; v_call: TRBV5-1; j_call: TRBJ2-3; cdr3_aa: CASSLASSTDTQYF; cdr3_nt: TGCGCCAGCAGCTTGGCTTCCAGCACAGATACGCAGTATTTT
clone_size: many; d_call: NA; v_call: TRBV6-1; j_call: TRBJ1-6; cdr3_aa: CASSQARSENSPLHF; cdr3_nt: TGTGCCAGCAGCCAAGCTCGTAGTGAGAATTCACCCCTCCACTTT
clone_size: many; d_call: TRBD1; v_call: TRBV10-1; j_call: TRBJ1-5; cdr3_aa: CASREPGQGAHSNQPQHF; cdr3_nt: TGCGCCAGCAGAGAACCGGGACAGGGGGCGCATAGCAATCAGCCCCAGCATTTT
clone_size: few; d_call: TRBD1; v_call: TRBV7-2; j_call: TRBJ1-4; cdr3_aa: CASSSGQGLKLFF; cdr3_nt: TGTGCCAGCAGCTCCGGACAGGGCCTTAAACTGTTTTTT
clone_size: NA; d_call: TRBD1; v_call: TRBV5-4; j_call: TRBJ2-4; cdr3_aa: CASSSRDRGHKNIQYF; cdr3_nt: TGTGCCAGCAGCTCGAGGGACAGGGGTCACAAAAACATTCAGTACTTC
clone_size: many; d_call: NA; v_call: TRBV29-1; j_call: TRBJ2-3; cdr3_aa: CSVARDQGGTDTQYF; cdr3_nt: TGCAGCGTCGCCCGCGACCAGGGGGGAACAGATACGCAGTATTTT
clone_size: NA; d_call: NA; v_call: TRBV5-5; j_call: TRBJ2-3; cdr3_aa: CASSLAPQPTSTDTQYF; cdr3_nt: TGTGCCAGCAGCTTGGCGCCCCAGCCAACTAGCACAGATACGCAGTATTTT
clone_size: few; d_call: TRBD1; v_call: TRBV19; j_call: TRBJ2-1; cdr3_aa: CASSIAAGGGEQFF; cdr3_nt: TGTGCCAGTAGTATTGCGGCAGGGGGCGGTGAGCAGTTCTTC